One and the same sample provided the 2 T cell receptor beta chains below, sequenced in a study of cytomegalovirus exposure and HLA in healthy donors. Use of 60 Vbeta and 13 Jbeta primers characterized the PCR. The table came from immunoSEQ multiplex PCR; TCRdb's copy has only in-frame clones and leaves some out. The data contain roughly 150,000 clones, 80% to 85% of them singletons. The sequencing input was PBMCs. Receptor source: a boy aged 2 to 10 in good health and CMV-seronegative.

This CDR3 is CASSETRSNTEAFF. The CDR3 DNA follows: TGTGCCAGCAGTGAAACCAGGTCGAACACTGAAGCTTTCTTT. V is TRBV25-1 and J is TRBJ1-1, with D unclear. The ends were cut back, 2 bases at V and 1 base at J, with 8 bases in the middle. The germline CDR1 and CDR2 sequences are MGHDK and SYGVNS. The CDR3 is 14 amino acids.

CDR3 sequence: CASSSYRGWNEQFF. The CDR3 nucleotides read TGCGCCAGCAGCTCGTACAGGGGATGGAATGAGCAGTTCTTC. The chain couples TRBV5-1 to TRBJ2-1, with 7 bases identical to TRBD1. With 3 bases clipped from V and 7 bases from J, the junction kept 7 bases outside the gene matches. Germline CDR1 and CDR2: SGHRS and YFSETQ. The CDR3 runs to 14 residues. The full variable domain, rest sourced from reference TRBV5-1 and TRBJ2-1, is KAGVTQTPRYLIKTRGQQVTLSCSPISGHRSVSWYQQTPGQGLQFLFEYFSETQRNKGNFPGRFSGRQFSNSRSEMNVSTLELGDSALYLCASSSYRGWNEQFFGPGTRLTVL.